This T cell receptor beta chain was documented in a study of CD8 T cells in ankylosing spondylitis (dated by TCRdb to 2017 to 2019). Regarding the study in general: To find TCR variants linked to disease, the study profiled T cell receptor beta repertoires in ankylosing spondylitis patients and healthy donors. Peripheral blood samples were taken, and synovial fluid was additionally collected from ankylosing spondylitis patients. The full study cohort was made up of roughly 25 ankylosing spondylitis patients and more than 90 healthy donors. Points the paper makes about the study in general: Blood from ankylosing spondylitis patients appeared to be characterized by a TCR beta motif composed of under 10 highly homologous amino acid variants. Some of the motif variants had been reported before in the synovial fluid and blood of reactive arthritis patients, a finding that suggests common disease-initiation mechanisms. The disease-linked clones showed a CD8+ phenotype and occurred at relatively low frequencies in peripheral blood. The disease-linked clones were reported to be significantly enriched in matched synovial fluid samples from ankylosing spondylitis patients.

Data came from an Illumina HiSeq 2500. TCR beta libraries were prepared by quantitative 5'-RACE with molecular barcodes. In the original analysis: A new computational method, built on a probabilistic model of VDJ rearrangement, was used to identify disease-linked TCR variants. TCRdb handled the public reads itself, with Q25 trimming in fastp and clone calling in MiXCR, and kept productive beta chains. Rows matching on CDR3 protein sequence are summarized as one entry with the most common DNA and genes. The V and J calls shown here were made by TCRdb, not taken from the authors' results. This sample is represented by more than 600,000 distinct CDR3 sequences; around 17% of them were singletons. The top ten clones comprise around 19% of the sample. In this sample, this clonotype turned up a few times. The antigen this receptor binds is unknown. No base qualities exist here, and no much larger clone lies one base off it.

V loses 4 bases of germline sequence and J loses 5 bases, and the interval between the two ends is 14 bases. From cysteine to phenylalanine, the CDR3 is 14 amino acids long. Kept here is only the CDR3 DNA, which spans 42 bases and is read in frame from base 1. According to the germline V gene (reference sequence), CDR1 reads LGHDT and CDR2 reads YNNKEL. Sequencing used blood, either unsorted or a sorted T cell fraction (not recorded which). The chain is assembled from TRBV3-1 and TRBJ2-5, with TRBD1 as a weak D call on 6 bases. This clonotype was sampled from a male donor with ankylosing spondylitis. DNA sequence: TGTGCCAGCAGCCGGCTGTGGGGGCAGGAGACCCAGTACTTC. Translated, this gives CASSRLWGQETQYF.